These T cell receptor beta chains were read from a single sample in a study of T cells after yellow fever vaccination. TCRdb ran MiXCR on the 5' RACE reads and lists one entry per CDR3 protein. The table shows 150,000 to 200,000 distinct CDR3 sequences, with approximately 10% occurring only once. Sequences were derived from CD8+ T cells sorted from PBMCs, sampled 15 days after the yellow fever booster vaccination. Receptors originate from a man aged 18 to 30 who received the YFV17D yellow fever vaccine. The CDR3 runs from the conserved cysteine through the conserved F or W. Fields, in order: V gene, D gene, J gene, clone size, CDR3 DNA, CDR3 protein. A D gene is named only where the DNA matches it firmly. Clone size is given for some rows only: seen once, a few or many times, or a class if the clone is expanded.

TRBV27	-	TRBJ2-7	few	TGTGCCAGCAGTTTAGTCCCCGGTTACGAGCAGTACTTC	CASSLVPGYEQYF
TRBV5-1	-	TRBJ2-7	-	TGCGCCAGCAGCTTGTCGTCCGGGAACGAGCAGTACTTC	CASSLSSGNEQYF
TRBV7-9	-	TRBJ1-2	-	TGTGCCAGCAGCTTTCTTCGGGACATCATGGACGGCTACACCTTC	CASSFLRDIMDGYTF
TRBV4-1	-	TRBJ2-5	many	TGCGCCAGCAGCCCCCCGCTTTCAGAGACCCAGTACTTC	CASSPPLSETQYF
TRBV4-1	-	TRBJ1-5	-	TGCGCCAGCAGCCAAGGCGAGAATCAGCCCCAGCATTTT	CASSQGENQPQHF
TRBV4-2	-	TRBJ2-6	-	TGTGCCAGCAGCCAAGAGGACAGCTCTGGGGCCAACGTCCTGACTTTC	CASSQEDSSGANVLTF
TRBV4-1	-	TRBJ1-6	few	TGCGCCAGCAGCCAAGACGGCGGATTCGGGGGTTCACCCCTCCACTTT	CASSQDGGFGGSPLHF
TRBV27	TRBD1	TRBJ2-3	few	TGTGCCAGCAGTTCGAGACAGGGGAGTACGGATACGCAGTATTTT	CASSSRQGSTDTQYF
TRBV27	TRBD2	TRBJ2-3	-	TGTGCCAGCACCCCGGGGAGGGGCGTAGGGGCAGATACGCAGTATTTT	CASTPGRGVGADTQYF
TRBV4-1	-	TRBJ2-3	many	TGCGCCAGCAGCGAGGGGGGGACAGGAGCTACAGATACGCAGTATTTT	CASSEGGTGATDTQYF
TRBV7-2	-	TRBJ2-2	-	TGTGCCAGCAGCGCAAGACAGAGCGGGGAGCTGTTTTTT	CASSARQSGELFF
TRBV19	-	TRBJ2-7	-	TGTGCCAGTAGTATAAGAGATTCGGGGGAGCAGTACTTC	CASSIRDSGEQYF
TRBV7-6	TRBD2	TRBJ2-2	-	TGTGCCAGCAGAGGACTAGCGGGGGGCCATAACACGCACACCGGGGAGCTGTTTTTT	CASRGLAGGHNTHTGELFF
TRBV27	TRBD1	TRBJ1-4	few	TGTGCCAGCAGACAGGGGTCCGGCGAAAAACTGTTTTTT	CASRQGSGEKLFF
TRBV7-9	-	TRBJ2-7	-	TGTGCCAGCAGCCCGGGAGTTGGGGAGCAGTACTTC	CASSPGVGEQYF
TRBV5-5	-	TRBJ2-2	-	TGTGCCAGCAGCTTGACCACTGGGGAGCTGTTTTTT	CASSLTTGELFF
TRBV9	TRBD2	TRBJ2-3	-	TGTGCCAGCAGCCTATTCCAAGTCCCGGGGGGAGATACGCAGTATTTT	CASSLFQVPGGDTQYF
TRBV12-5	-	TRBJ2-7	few	TGTGCTAGTGGTTACTCACCAGGACAGATTACAACTTACGAGCAGTACTTC	CASGYSPGQITTYEQYF
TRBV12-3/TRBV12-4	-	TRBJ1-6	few	TGTGCCAGCAGTTCCGGGACATCCAATAATTCACCCCTCCACTTT	CASSSGTSNNSPLHF
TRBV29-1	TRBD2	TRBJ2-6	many	TGCAGCGTCCCCCTCGGGGGGGGTTCTGGGGCCAACGTCCTGACTTTC	CSVPLGGGSGANVLTF
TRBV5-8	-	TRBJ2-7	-	TGTGCCAGCAGCTTTGCAGGGACGTCTTCCTACGAGCAGTACTTC	CASSFAGTSSYEQYF
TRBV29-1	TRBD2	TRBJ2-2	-	TGCAGCGCTCGACTAGCGGGGGTAAACACCGGGGAGCTGTTTTTT	CSARLAGVNTGELFF
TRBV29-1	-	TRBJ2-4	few	TGCAGCGCCCGACACCAAAACATTCAGTACTTC	CSARHQNIQYF
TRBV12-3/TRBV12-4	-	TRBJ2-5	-	TGTGCCAGCAGTTTATCGCGAGAGACCCAGTACTTC	CASSLSRETQYF
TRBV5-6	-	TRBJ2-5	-	TGTGCCAGCAGCTGGGGGAGGGAGACCCAGTACTTC	CASSWGRETQYF
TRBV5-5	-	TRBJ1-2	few	TGTGCCAGCAGCTCCCTTAATATCTACGAGGAAGGCTACACCTTC	CASSSLNIYEEGYTF
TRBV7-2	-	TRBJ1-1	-	TGTGCCAGCAGCTTACTGGGGGCGAGGACTGAAGCTTTCTTT	CASSLLGARTEAFF
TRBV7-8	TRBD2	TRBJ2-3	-	TGTGCCAGCAGCCCCCGGGGGGGCTCAGTCACAGATACGCAGTATTTT	CASSPRGGSVTDTQYF
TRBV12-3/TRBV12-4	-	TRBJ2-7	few	TGTGCCAGCGGCCCTGACTCCGACTACGAGCAGTACTTC	CASGPDSDYEQYF
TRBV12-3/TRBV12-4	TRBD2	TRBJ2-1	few	TGTGCCAGCAGTACCGGGACTAGCGGTCCCTTTAATGAGCAGTTCTTC	CASSTGTSGPFNEQFF
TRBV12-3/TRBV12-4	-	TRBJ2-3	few	TGTGCCAGCAGTGACAGGAGCACAGATACGCAGTATTTT	CASSDRSTDTQYF
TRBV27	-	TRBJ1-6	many	TGTGCCAGCGGTTTGCGGGAGGGGGAATATAATTCACCCCTCCACTTT	CASGLREGEYNSPLHF
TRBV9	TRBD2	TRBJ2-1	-	TGTGCCAGCACCCGACTAGCGGGGGGGCCCTATGAGCAGTTCTTC	CASTRLAGGPYEQFF
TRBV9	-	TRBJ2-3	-	TGTGCCAGCAGCGTAGGCCAGGGATCGGGAGATACGCAGTATTTT	CASSVGQGSGDTQYF
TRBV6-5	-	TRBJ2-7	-	TGTGCCAGCAGTTACTCGGGGGGGGGCGACGAGCAGTACTTC	CASSYSGGGDEQYF
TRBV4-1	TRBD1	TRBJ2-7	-	TGCGCCAGCAGCCAAGCCGACTTACGACCGGGACAGAAAGATTTC	CASSQADLRPGQKDF
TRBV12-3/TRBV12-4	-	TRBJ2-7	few	TGTGCCAGCAGTCCCGCAGGGAGTTCCTACGAGCAGTACTTC	CASSPAGSSYEQYF
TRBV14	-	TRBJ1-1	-	TGTGCCAGCAGTACGATGGCGGGATACACTGAAGCTTTCTTT	CASSTMAGYTEAFF
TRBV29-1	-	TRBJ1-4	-	TGCAGCGTGGAACGTGCCGGGCCGAGTAATGAAAAACTGTTTTTT	CSVERAGPSNEKLFF
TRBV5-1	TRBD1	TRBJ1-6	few	TGCGCCAGCAGCGACCGGGACAGCAATTCACCCCTCCACTTT	CASSDRDSNSPLHF
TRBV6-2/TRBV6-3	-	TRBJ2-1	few	TGTGCCAGCAGTCCAGAACGGGGGTTGTATGAGCAGTTCTTC	CASSPERGLYEQFF
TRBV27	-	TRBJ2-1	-	TGTGCCAGCAGTCCCCGGGACCGATCCTACAATGAGCAGTTCTTC	CASSPRDRSYNEQFF
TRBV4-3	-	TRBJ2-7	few	TGCGCCAGCAGCCAAGAGCGGGGGCGATCCTACGAGCAGTACTTC	CASSQERGRSYEQYF
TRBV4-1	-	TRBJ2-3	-	TGCGCCAGCAGCCAAGTTCTGGGGCGGGGCACAGATACGCAGTATTTT	CASSQVLGRGTDTQYF
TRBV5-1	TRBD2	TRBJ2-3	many	TGCGCCAGCAGCGGGGGACTAGCGGGGTTTGCAGATACGCAGTATTTT	CASSGGLAGFADTQYF
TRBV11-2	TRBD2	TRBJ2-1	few	TGTGCCAGCAGCTTAGGGCCTAGCGGGGGGGCCAGGGATGAGCAGTTCTTC	CASSLGPSGGARDEQFF
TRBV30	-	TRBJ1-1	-	TGTGCCTGGAGCGGGGTACAAGCTTTCTTT	CAWSGVQAFF
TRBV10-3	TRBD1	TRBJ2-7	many	TGTGCCATCAAAAGGACAGGGGAGGGCTACGAGCAGTACTTC	CAIKRTGEGYEQYF
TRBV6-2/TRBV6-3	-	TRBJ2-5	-	TGTGCCAGCAGTTTATTTCTCGGAATCGAAGAGACCCAGTACTTC	CASSLFLGIEETQYF
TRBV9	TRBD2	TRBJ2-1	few	TGTGCCAGCAGCGTCCCTAGCGGGGCGGTCAATGAGCAGTTCTTC	CASSVPSGAVNEQFF
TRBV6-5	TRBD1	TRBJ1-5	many	TGTGCCAGCAGTTATGGGACAGCAAATCAGCCCCAGCATTTT	CASSYGTANQPQHF
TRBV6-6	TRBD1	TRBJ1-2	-	TGTGCCAGCAGTTACGCCCCACAGGGGTCAAACTATGGCTACACCTTC	CASSYAPQGSNYGYTF
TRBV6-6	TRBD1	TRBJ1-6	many	TGTGCCAGCAGCGACGGACAGGGCCCTTATAATTCACCCCTCCACTTT	CASSDGQGPYNSPLHF
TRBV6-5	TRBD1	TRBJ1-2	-	TGTGCCAGCAGCCCAACAGGGGAGAGTCGAATTTGGGGCTACACCTTC	CASSPTGESRIWGYTF